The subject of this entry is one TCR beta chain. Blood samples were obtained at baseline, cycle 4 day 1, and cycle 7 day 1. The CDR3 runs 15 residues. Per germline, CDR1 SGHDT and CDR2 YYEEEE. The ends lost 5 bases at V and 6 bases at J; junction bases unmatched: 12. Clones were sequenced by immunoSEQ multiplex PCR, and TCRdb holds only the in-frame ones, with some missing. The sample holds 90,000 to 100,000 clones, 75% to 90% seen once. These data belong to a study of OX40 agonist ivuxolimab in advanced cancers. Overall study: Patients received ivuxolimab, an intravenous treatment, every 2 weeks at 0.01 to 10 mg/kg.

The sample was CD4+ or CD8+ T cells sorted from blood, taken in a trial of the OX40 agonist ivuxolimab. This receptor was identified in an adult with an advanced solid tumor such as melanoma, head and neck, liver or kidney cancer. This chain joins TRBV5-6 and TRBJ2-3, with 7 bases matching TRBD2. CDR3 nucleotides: TGTGCCAGCAGACCCCTAGCGGTAGTTGAGGATACGCAGTATTTT. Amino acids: CASRPLAVVEDTQYF.